This is a list of T cell receptor beta chains from one sample in a study of control samples from healthy donors and cancer patients. Repertoires were generated with immunoSEQ multiplex PCR, while TCRdb's copy carries only in-frame clones and drops some. The sample consists of 110,000 to 150,000 clones, 89% of them appearing once. The sequenced sample consisted of blood. The receptor source for this set is a man aged 25-45 years in good health. The conserved cysteine and the conserved F or W are not part of the CDR3 here. Each record gives: V gene, J gene, CDR3 protein.

>TRBV11-2|TRBJ1-2
ASSSKKHALYGYT
>TRBV6-5|TRBJ1-2
ASRGAYGYT
>TRBV9|TRBJ1-1
ASSVEGVSTEAF
>TRBV6-2/TRBV6-3|TRBJ2-2
ASSDSGGAGELF
>TRBV6-2/TRBV6-3|TRBJ1-4
ASSLLGRGNEKLF
>TRBV12-2|TRBJ1-2
ASRFRTGPFSYGYT
>TRBV6-2/TRBV6-3|TRBJ2-3
ASSETSGRSQDTQY
>TRBV10-3|TRBJ2-1
AHSPGGENNEQF
>TRBV7-2|TRBJ2-7
ASSLSSAGDSYEQY
>TRBV6-5|TRBJ1-1
ASSKRGMNTEAF
>TRBV4-3|TRBJ1-6
ASSQDSPYNSPLH
>TRBV3-1/TRBV3-2|TRBJ2-3
ASSQDGPGTQY
>TRBV7-2|TRBJ2-2
ASSAAWQPTGELF
>TRBV27|TRBJ1-2
ASRAGTNGYGYT